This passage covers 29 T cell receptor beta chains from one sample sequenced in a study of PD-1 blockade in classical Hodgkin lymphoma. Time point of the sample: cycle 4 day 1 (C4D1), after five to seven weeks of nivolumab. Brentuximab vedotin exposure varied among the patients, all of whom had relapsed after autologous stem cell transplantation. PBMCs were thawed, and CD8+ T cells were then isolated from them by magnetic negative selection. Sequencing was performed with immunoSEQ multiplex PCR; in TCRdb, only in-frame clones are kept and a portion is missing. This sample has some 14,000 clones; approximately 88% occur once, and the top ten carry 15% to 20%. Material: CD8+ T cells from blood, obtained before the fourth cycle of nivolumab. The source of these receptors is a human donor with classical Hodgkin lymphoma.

The CDR3 reads CASSLVASGGAGDTQYF. CDR3 nucleotide sequence: TGTGCCAGCAGCTTAGTTGCCAGCGGGGGGGCGGGAGATACGCAGTATTTT. The rearrangement uses TRBV11-2 and TRBJ2-3; 10 bases are a match to TRBD2. The CDR3 runs 17 residues. CDR1 SGHAT and CDR2 FQNNGV come from the germline V gene. Trimming removed 1 base from V and 5 bases from J; junction bases left unmatched: 9.

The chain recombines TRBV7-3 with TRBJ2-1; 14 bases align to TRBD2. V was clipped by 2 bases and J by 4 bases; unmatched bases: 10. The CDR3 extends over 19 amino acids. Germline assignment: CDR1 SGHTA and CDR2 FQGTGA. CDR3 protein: CASSLSPFGLAGGYNEQFF. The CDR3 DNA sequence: TGTGCCAGCAGCTTATCTCCCTTCGGACTAGCGGGAGGATACAATGAGCAGTTCTTC.

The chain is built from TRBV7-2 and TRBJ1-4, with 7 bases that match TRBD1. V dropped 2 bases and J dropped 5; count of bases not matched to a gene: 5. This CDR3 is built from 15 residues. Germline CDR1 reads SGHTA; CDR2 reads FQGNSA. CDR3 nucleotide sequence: TGTGCCAGCAGCTTACACAGGGGCAGCAATGAAAAACTGTTTTTT. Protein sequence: CASSLHRGSNEKLFF. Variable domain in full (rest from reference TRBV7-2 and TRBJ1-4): GAGVSQSPSNKVTEKGKDVELRCDPISGHTALYWYRQSLGQGLEFLIYFQGNSAPDKSGLPSDRFSAERTGGSVSTLTIQRTQQEDSAVYLCASSLHRGSNEKLFFGSGTQLSVL.

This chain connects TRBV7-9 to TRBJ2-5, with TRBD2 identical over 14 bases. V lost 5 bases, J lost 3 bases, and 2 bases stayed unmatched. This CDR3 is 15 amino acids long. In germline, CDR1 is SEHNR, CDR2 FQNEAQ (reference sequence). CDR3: CASSATSGGEETQYF. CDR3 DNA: TGTGCCAGCAGCGCGACTAGCGGGGGGGAAGAGACCCAGTACTTC. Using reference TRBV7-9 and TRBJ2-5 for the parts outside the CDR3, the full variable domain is DTGVSQNPRHKITKRGQNVTFRCDPISEHNRLYWYRQTLGQGPEFLTYFQNEAQLEKSRLLSDRFSAERPKGSFSTLEIQRTEQGDSAMYLCASSATSGGEETQYFGPGTRLLVL.

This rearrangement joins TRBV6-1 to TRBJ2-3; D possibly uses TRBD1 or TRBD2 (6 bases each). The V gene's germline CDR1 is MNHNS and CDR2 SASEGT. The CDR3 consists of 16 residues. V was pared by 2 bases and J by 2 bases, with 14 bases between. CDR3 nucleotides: TGTGCCAGCAGTGAACTTGGGGGGCAACCCACAGATACGCAGTATTTT. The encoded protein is CASSELGGQPTDTQYF.

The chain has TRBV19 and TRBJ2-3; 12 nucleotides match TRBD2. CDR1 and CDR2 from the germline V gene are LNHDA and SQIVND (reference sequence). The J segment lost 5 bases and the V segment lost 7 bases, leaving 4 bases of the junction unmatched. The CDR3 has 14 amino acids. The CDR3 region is CASTGLAGVDTQYF. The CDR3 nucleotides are TGTGCCAGTACGGGACTAGCGGGCGTAGATACGCAGTATTTT.

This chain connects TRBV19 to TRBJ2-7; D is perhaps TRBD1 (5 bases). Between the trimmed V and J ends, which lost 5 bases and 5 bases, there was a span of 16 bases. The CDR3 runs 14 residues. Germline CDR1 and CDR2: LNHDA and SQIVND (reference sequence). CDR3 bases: TGTGCCAGTAGTCCCCACCAGGGCTCGCACGAGCAGTACTTC. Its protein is CASSPHQGSHEQYF.

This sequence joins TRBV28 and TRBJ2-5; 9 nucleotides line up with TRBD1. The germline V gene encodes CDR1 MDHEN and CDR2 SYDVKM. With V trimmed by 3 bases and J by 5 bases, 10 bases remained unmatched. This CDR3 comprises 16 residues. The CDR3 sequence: CASSFMVAGTGETQYF. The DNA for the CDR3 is TGTGCCAGCAGTTTCATGGTAGCCGGGACAGGGGAGACCCAGTACTTC.

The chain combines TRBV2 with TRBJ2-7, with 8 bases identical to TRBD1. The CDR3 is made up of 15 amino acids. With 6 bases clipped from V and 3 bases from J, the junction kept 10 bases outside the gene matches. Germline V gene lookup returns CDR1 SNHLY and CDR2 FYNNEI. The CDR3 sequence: CASRTGQGPIYEQYF. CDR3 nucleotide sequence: TGTGCCAGCAGGACTGGACAGGGCCCTATCTACGAGCAGTACTTC.

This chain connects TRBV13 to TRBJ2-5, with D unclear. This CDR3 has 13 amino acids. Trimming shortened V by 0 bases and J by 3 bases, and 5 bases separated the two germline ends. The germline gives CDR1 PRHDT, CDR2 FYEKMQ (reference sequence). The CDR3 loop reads CASSLGRKETQYF. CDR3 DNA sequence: TGTGCCAGCAGCTTAGGAAGAAAAGAGACCCAGTACTTC.

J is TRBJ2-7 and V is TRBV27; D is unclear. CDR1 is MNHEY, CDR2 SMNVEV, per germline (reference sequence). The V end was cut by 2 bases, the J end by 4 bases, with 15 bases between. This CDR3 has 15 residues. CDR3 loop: CASSLGVSGAYEQYF. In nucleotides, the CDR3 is TGTGCCAGCAGTTTAGGGGTCTCAGGCGCGTACGAGCAGTACTTC.

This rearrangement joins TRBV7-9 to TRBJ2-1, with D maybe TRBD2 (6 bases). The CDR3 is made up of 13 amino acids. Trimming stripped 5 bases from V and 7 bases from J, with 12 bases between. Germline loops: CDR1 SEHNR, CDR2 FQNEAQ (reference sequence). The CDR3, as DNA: TGTGCCAGCAGCGACCCCCGGGGGAATGAGCAGTTCTTC. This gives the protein CASSDPRGNEQFF.

The CDR3 DNA reads as TGTGCCAGCAGTTTCTCCCTACCCACCCAAGTATACAATGAGCAGTTCTTC. Its protein is CASSFSLPTQVYNEQFF. The genes are TRBV2 and TRBJ2-1; no clear D gene. The CDR3 contains 17 residues. Trimming took 5 bases from V and 4 from J, leaving 21 bases between them. CDR1 is SNHLY, CDR2 FYNNEI, per germline.

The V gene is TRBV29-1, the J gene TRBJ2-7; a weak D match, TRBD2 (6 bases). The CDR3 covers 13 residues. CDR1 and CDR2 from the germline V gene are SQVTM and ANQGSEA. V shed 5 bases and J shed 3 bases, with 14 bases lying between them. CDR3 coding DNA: TGCAGCGTTAGACCTACGGAGGGCTACGAGCAGTACTTC. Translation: CSVRPTEGYEQYF.

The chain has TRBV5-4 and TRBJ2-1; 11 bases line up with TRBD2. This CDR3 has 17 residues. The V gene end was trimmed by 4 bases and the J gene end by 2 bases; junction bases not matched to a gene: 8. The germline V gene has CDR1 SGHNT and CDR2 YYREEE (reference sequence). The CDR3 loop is CASSLRLAGHPYNEQFF. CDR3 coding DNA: TGTGCCAGCAGCCTGCGACTAGCGGGGCACCCCTACAATGAGCAGTTCTTC.

The CDR3, as DNA: TGCAGCGTAACAGGGGTGACTTACAATGAGCAGTTCTTC. Amino acids: CSVTGVTYNEQFF. V is TRBV29-1 and J is TRBJ2-1, with 7 nucleotides matching TRBD1. Germline values: CDR1 SQVTM, CDR2 ANQGSEA. The CDR3 runs to 13 residues. With V trimmed by 6 bases and J by 4 bases, 6 bases remained unmatched.

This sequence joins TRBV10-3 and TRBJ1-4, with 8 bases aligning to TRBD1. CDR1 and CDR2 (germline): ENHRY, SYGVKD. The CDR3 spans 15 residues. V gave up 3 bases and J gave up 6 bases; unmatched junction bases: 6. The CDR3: CAISEVGDRHEKLFF. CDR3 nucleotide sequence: TGTGCCATCAGTGAAGTTGGGGACAGGCATGAAAAACTGTTTTTT.

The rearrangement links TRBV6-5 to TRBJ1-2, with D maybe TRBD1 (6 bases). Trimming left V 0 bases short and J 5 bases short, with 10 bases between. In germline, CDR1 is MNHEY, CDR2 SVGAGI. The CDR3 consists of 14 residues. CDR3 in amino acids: CASSYSAGQYGYTF. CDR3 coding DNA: TGTGCCAGCAGTTACTCCGCCGGACAGTATGGCTACACCTTC.

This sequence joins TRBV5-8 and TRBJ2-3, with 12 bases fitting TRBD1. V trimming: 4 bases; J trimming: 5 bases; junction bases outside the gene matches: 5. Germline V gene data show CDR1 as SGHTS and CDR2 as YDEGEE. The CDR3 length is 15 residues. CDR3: CASSAGQGAGDTQYF. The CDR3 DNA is TGTGCCAGCAGCGCGGGACAGGGGGCGGGAGATACGCAGTATTTT. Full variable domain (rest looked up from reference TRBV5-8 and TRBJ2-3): EAGVTQSPTHLIKTRGQQATLRCSPISGHTSVYWYQQALGLGLQFLLWYDEGEERNRGNFPPRFSGRQFPNYSSELNVNALELEDSALYLCASSAGQGAGDTQYFGPGTRLTVL.

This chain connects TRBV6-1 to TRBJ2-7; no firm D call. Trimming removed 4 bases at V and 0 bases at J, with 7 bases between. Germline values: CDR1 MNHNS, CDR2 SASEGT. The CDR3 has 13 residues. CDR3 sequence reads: CASSAESSYEQYF. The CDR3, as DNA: TGTGCCAGCAGTGCAGAGAGCTCCTACGAGCAGTACTTC.

This CDR3 reads CSVAGLIRSVDYEQYF. As DNA, the CDR3 is TGCAGCGTTGCTGGACTGATCAGATCCGTTGACTACGAGCAGTACTTC. J is TRBJ2-7 and V is TRBV29-1, with a possible D match to TRBD2 (5 bases). Germline assignment: CDR1 SQVTM and CDR2 ANQGSEA. This CDR3 comprises 16 residues. The V gene lost 4 bases and the J gene lost 3 bases, with 22 bases spanning the gap.

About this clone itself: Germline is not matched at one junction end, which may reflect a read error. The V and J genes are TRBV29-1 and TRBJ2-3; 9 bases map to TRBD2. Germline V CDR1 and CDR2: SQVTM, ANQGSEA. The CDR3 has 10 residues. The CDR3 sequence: CSVVSGGPIF. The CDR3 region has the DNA TGCAGCGTGGTTAGCGGGGGCCCGATTTTT.

The CDR3 sequence is CASSLRQDFYEQYF. CDR3 coding DNA: TGTGCCAGCAGCTTACGGCAGGATTTCTACGAGCAGTACTTC. V gene TRBV13 combines with J gene TRBJ2-7; D is undetermined. The V gene lost 2 bases and the J gene lost 3 bases, with 11 bases spanning the gap. This CDR3 has 14 amino acids. Germline CDR1 PRHDT, CDR2 FYEKMQ (reference sequence).

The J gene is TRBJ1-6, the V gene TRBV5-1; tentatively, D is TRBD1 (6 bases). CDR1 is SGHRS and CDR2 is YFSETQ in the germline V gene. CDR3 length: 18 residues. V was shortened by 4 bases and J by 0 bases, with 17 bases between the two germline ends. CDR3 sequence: CASSTSGGQSSYNSPLHF. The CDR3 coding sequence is TGCGCCAGCAGCACCTCCGGAGGACAGAGCTCCTATAATTCACCCCTCCACTTT.

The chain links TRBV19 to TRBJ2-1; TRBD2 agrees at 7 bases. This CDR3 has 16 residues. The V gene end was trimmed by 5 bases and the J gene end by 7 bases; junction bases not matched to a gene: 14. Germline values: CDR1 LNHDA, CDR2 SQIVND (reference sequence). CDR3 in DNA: TGTGCCAGTAGTTCTTTTGCGGGACTATTCAGGAATGAGCAGTTCTTC. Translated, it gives CASSSFAGLFRNEQFF.

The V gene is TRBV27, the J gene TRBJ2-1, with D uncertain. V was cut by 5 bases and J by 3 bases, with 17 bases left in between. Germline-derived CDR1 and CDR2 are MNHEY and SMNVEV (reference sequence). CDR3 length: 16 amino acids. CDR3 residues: CASSPFGITSYNEQFF. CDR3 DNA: TGTGCCAGCAGTCCCTTTGGTATTACCAGCTACAATGAGCAGTTCTTC.

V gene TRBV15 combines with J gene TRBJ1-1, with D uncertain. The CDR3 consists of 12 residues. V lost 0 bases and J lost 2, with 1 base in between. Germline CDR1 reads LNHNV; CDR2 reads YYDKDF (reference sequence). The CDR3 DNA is TGTGCCACCAGCAGAGAAAACACTGAAGCTTTCTTT. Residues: CATSRENTEAFF. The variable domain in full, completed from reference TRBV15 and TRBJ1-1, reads DAMVIQNPRYQVTQFGKPVTLSCSQTLNHNVMYWYQQKSSQAPKLLFHYYDKDFNNEADTPDNFQSRRPNTSFCFLDIRSPGLGDTAMYLCATSRENTEAFFGQGTRLTVV.

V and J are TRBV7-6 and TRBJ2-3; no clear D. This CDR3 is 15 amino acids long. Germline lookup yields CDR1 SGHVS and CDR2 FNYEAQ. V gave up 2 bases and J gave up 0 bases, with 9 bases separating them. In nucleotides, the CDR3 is TGTGCCAGCAGCTTACCGGGCCGGAGCACAGATACGCAGTATTTT. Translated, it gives CASSLPGRSTDTQYF.

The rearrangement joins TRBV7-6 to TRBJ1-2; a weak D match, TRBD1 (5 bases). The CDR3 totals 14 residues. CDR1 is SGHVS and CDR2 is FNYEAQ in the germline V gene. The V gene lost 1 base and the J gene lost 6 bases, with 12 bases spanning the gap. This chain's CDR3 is CASSLESGGDGYTF. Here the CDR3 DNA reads TGTGCCAGCAGCTTAGAGTCCGGGGGGGATGGCTACACCTTC.